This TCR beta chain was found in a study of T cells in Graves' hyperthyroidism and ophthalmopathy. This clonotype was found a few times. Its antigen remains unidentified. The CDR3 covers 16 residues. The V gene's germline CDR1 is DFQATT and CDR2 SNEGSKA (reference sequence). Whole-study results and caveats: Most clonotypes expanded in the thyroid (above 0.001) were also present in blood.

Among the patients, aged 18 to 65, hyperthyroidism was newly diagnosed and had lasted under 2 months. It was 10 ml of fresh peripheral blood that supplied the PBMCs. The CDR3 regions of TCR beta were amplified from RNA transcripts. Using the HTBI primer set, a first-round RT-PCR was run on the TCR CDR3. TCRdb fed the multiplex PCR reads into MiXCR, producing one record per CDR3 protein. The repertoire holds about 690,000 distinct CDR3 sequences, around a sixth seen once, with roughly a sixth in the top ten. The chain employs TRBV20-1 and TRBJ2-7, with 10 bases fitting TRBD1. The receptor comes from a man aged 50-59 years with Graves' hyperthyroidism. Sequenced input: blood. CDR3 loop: CSADSGTGESSYEQYF. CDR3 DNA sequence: TGCAGCGCCGATTCCGGGACAGGGGAATCCTCCTACGAGCAGTACTTC.